Described below is a single T cell receptor (beta chain) sequence and its context. What it recognizes is unknown. A read error is likely here: a far larger clone is one base away. A read error is likely, as this CDR3 ends without the conserved phenylalanine or tryptophan. The entry originates in a study of prognosis after radiotherapy for stage I lung cancer. Study overall: The authors enrolled stage I non-small cell lung cancer patients between 2018 and 2019.

The study, taken as a whole, reports: Among patients who developed distant metastases, Shannon entropy after stereotactic body radiation therapy was lower. Stereotactic body radiation therapy was followed by a fall in unique TCR clone counts, with a median of roughly 9,300 versus 7,200.

A draw of 4.5 to 6 milliliters of peripheral blood took place at each of two time points. This CDR3 is 15 amino acids long. CDR1 is SEHNR, CDR2 FQNEAQ, per germline (reference sequence). The V end was cut by 5 bases, the J end by 7 bases, with 21 bases between. CDR3 of TCR beta was amplified from genomic DNA via a two-round multiplex PCR. First-round PCR used primers specific to each TRBV and TRBJ gene. MiXCR, run by TCRdb on the multiplex PCR reads, gives a single entry per CDR3 protein. The sample comprises some 14,000 distinct CDR3 sequences, approximately 33% of which are singletons, and around a quarter rests with the top ten.

This TCR was sampled from a donor aged 50 or older with non-small cell lung cancer. The V and J genes are TRBV7-9 and TRBJ2-7; maybe TRBD2 (6 bases). The material was PBMCs, obtained before or after stereotactic body radiation therapy (not recorded which). The CDR3 loop reads CASSPAGTGPSEQYL. The CDR3 coding sequence is TGTGCCAGCAGCCCCGCGGGGACGGGTCCTAGTGAGCAGTACTTA.